This entry concerns a single T cell receptor (beta chain). The record originates from a study of shared clonotypes between healthy human individuals. Profiling relied on immunoSEQ multiplex PCR, and the TCRdb table lists in-frame clones only, not all of them. The table has some 690,000 clones, less than 95% seen once. The CDR3 contains 16 residues. Trimming removed 6 bases at V and 4 bases at J, with 22 bases between. Germline lookup yields CDR1 SNHLY and CDR2 FYNNEI. V usage is TRBV2 and J usage is TRBJ2-7, with TRBD2 as a possible D gene (6 bases). Sample: memory CD8+ T cells from PBMCs. Noted subset: CD45RO+ cells pooled with CCR7-negative TemRA cells. This sequence originates from a man younger than 35 in good health. Some clones in this sample may be carry-over from other donors' samples. CDR3 in DNA: TGTGCCAGCAGGGTCGCCCCGGGACTTTTAACTTACGAGCAGTACTTC. Amino acids: CASRVAPGLLTYEQYF.